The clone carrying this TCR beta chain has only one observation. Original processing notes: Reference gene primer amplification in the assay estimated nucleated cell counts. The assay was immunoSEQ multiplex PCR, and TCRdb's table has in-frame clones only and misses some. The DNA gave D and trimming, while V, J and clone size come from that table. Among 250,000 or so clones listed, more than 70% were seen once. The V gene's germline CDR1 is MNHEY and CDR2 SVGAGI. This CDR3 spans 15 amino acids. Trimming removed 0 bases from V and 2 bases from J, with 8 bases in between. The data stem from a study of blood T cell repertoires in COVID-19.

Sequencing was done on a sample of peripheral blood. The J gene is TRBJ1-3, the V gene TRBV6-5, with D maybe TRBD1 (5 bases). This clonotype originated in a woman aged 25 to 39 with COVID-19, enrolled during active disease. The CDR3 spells CASSYSGTTGNTIYF. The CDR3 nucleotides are TGTGCCAGCAGTTACTCCGGGACTACTGGAAACACCATATATTTT.